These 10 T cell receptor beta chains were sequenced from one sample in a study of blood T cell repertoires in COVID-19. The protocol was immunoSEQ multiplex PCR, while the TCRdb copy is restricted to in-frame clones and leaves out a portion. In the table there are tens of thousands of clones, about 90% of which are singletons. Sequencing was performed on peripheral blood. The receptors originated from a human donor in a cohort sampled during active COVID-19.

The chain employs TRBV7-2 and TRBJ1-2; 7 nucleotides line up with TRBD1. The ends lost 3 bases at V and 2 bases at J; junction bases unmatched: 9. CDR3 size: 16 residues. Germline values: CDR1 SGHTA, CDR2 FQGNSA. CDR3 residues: CASSLYSTGLNYGYTF. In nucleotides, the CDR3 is TGTGCCAGCAGCTTGTATTCGACAGGGCTCAACTATGGCTACACCTTC.

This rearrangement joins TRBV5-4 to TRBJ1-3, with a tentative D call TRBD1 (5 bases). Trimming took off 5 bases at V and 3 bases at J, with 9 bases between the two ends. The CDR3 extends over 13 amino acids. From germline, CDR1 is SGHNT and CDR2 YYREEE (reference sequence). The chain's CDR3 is CASRLQGGNTIYF. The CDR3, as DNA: TGTGCCAGCAGGCTCCAGGGTGGAAACACCATATATTTT.

This CDR3 reads CATSRETANYGYTF. In nucleotides, the CDR3 is TGTGCCACCAGCAGAGAGACAGCTAACTATGGCTACACCTTC. This rearrangement joins TRBV15 to TRBJ1-2; a possible D gene is TRBD1 (5 bases). This CDR3 is 14 amino acids long. Germline loops: CDR1 LNHNV, CDR2 YYDKDF (reference sequence). Trimming left V 0 bases short and J 0 bases short, with 5 bases between.

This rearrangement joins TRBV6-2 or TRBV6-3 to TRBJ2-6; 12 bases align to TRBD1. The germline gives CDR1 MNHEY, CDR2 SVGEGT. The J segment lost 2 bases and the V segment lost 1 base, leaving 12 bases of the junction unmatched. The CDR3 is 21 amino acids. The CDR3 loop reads CASSYWQSGTGGFAGANVLTF. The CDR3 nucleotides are TGTGCCAGCAGTTACTGGCAATCCGGGACAGGGGGCTTTGCTGGGGCCAACGTCCTGACTTTC.

The DNA for the CDR3 is TGTGCCAGCAGCGACCGGGACTACCACAATGAGCAGTTCTTC. Its protein product is CASSDRDYHNEQFF. V and J are TRBV9 and TRBJ2-1; 7 nucleotides agree with TRBD2. Germline CDR1 is SGDLS and CDR2 is YYNGEE. The CDR3 spans 14 residues. V trimming: 3 bases; J trimming: 5 bases; junction bases outside the gene matches: 5.

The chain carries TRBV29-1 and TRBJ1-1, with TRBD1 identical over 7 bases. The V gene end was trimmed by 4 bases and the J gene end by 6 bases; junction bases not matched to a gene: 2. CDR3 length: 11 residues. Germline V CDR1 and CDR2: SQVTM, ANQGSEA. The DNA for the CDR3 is TGCAGCGTTGCAGGGGGTTCTGAAGCTTTCTTT. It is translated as CSVAGGSEAFF.

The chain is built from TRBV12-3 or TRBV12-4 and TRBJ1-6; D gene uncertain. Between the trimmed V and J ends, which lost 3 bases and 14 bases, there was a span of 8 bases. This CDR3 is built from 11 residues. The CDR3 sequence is CASSLGRTLHF. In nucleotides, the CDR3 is TGTGCCAGCAGTTTGGGCAGGACCCTCCACTTT.

CDR3 amino acids: CASSPDGTERNQPQHF. For the CDR3, the DNA is TGTGCCAGCAGTCCAGACGGGACAGAGCGCAATCAGCCCCAGCATTTT. V gene TRBV27 combines with J gene TRBJ1-5, with TRBD1 matching over 7 bases. This CDR3 contains 16 residues. The germline CDR1 and CDR2 sequences are MNHEY and SMNVEV (reference sequence). V shed 5 bases, J shed 2 bases, and the junction held 9 bases outside the gene matches.

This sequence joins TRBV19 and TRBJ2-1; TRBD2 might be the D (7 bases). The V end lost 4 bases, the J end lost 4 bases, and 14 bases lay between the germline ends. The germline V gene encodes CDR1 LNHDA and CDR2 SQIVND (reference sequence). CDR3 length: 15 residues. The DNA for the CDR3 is TGTGCCAGTAGTACAAACGCGGGGGCGTACAATGAGCAGTTCTTC. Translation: CASSTNAGAYNEQFF.

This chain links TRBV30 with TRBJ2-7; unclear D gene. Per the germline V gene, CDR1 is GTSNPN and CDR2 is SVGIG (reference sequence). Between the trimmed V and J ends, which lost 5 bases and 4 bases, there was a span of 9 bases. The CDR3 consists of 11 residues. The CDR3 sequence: CAWGYSYEQYF. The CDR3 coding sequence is TGTGCCTGGGGATACAGTTACGAGCAGTACTTC.